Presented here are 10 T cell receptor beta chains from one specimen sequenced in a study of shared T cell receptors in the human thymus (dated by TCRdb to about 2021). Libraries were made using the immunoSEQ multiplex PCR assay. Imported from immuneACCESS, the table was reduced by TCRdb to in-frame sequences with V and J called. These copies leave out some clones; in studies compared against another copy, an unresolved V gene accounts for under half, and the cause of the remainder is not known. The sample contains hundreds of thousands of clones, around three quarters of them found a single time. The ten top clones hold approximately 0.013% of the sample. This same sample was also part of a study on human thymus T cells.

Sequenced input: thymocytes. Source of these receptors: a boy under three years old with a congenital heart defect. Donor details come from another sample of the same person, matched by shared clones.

The CDR3 DNA is TGTGCCAGCAGGCGACAGGGGGGTACGTTCCAGAATCAGCCCCAGCATTTT. As protein: CASRRQGGTFQNQPQHF. The chain is built from TRBV27 and TRBJ1-5; 9 bases align to TRBD1. Germline loops: CDR1 MNHEY, CDR2 SMNVEV (reference sequence). The J segment lost 4 bases and the V segment lost 6 bases, leaving 13 bases of the junction unmatched. The CDR3 consists of 17 residues.

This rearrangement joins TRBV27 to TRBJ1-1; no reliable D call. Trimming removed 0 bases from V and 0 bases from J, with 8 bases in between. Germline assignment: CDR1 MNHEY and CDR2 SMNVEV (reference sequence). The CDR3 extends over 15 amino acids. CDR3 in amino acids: CASSLSSGMNTEAFF. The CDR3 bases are TGTGCCAGCAGTTTATCGTCAGGAATGAACACTGAAGCTTTCTTT.

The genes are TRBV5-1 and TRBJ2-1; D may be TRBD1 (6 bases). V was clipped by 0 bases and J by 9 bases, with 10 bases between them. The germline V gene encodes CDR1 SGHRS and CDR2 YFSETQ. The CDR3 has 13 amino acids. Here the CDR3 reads CASSLVGAGEQFF. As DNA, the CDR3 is TGCGCCAGCAGCTTGGTGGGGGCTGGTGAGCAGTTCTTC.

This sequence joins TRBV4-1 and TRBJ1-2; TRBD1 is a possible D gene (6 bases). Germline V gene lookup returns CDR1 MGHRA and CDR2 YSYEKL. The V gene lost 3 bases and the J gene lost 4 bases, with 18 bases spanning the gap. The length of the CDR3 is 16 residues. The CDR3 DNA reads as TGCGCCAGCAGCCATAATCGGTGGGGGCTCGGCTATGGCTACACCTTC. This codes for CASSHNRWGLGYGYTF.

The CDR3 region is CASSLRGPAGPLYEQYF. The DNA for the CDR3 is TGTGCCAGCAGCTTGAGGGGACCGGCGGGACCGCTCTACGAGCAGTACTTC. This rearrangement joins TRBV7-8 to TRBJ2-7; D is perhaps TRBD2 (6 bases). The CDR3 loop spans 17 amino acids. The V gene's germline CDR1 is SGHVS and CDR2 FQNEAQ. The germline V and J ends were trimmed by 3 bases and 3 bases, with 21 bases remaining between them.

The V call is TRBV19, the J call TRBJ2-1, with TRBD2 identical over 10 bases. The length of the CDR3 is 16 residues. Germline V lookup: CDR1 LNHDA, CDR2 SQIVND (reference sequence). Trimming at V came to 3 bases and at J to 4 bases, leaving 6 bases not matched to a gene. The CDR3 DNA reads TGTGCCAGTAGTATCCCCTTTAGCGGGAGGTACAATGAGCAGTTCTTC. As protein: CASSIPFSGRYNEQFF.

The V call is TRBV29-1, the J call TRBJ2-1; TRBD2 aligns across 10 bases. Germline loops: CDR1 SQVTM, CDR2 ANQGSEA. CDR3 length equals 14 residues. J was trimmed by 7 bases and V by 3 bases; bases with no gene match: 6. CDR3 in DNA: TGCAGCGTTGAGGAGCGGGAGGGCCTAAATGAGCAGTTCTTC. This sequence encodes CSVEEREGLNEQFF.

The CDR3 bases are TGTGCCAGCAGCTCCAGTACCAATCAGCCCCAGCATTTT. Amino acid sequence: CASSSSTNQPQHF. V and J are TRBV7-9 and TRBJ1-5; D is uncertain. The CDR3 spans 13 residues. The germline CDR1 and CDR2 sequences are SEHNR and FQNEAQ (reference sequence). The V end lost 4 bases, the J end lost 3 bases, and 7 bases lay between the germline ends.

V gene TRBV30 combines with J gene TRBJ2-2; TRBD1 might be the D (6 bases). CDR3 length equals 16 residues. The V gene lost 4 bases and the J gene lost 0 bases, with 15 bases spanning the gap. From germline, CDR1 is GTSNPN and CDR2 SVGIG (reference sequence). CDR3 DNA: TGTGCCTGGAACACGGGGCAGGGGTCGAACACCGGGGAGCTGTTTTTT. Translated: CAWNTGQGSNTGELFF.

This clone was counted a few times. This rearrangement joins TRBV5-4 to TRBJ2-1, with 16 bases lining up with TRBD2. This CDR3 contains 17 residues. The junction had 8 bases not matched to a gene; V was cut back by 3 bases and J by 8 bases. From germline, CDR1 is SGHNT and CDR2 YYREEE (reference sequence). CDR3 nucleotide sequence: TGTGCCAGCAGCTGGGGACTAGCGGGAGGGCCCCTCGATGAGCAGTTCTTC. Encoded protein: CASSWGLAGGPLDEQFF.